This is a list of T cell receptor beta chains from one sample in a study of metastatic and nonmetastatic thyroid tumors. TCRdb re-called clones from the PCR reads using MiXCR. The sample consists of about 32,000 clones, roughly 18% of them appearing once. Material for sequencing was blood. These receptors all come from a female donor with papillary thyroid cancer or a benign thyroid nodule (not recorded which). Some clones in this sample may be carry-over from other donors' samples. The CDR3 runs from the conserved cysteine through the conserved F or W. The D gene is left open where the match is weak. Not every row has a clone size; where given, it reads once, few, many or a size class.

cdr3_aa: CASSAREKTEAFF; cdr3_nt: TGTGCCAGCAGTGCCAGGGAAAAAACTGAAGCTTTCTTT; d_call: NA; j_call: TRBJ1-1; clone_size: NA; v_call: TRBV6-1
cdr3_aa: CASSLGTGGNSPLHF; cdr3_nt: TGTGCCAGCAGTTTAGGGACAGGTGGTAATTCACCCCTCCACTTT; d_call: TRBD1; j_call: TRBJ1-6; clone_size: many; v_call: TRBV28
cdr3_aa: CASSLMGQALSYEQYF; cdr3_nt: TGCGCCAGCAGCTTGATGGGACAGGCCCTGTCCTACGAGCAGTACTTC; d_call: TRBD1; j_call: TRBJ2-7; clone_size: many; v_call: TRBV5-1
cdr3_aa: CARSKSLVGGYTF; cdr3_nt: TGTGCCAGGAGCAAAAGTCTTGTTGGAGGCTACACCTTC; d_call: NA; j_call: TRBJ1-2; clone_size: once; v_call: TRBV14
cdr3_aa: CSAGGPDSSTEAFF; cdr3_nt: TGCAGTGCTGGAGGGCCTGACAGTTCCACTGAAGCTTTCTTT; d_call: NA; j_call: TRBJ1-1; clone_size: NA; v_call: TRBV20-1
cdr3_aa: CASSAHMVGAAGELFF; cdr3_nt: TGTGCCAGCAGTGCACACATGGTTGGTGCCGCCGGGGAGCTGTTTTTT; d_call: NA; j_call: TRBJ2-2; clone_size: few; v_call: TRBV28
cdr3_aa: CASSRDRVDYGYTF; cdr3_nt: TGTGCCAGCAGCCGGGACAGGGTAGACTATGGCTACACCTTC; d_call: TRBD1; j_call: TRBJ1-2; clone_size: many; v_call: TRBV3-1
cdr3_aa: CASSPDRWGKNIQYF; cdr3_nt: TGTGCCAGCTCACCAGACAGGTGGGGGAAAAACATTCAGTACTTC; d_call: NA; j_call: TRBJ2-4; clone_size: NA; v_call: TRBV18
cdr3_aa: CSVVEPSGNTIYF; cdr3_nt: TGCAGCGTTGTAGAACCCTCTGGAAACACCATATATTTT; d_call: NA; j_call: TRBJ1-3; clone_size: many; v_call: TRBV29-1
cdr3_aa: CSARGIQGTEAFF; cdr3_nt: TGCAGTGCTAGAGGTATACAGGGCACTGAAGCTTTCTTT; d_call: NA; j_call: TRBJ1-1; clone_size: once; v_call: TRBV20-1
cdr3_aa: CAWSPPREPETQYF; cdr3_nt: TGTGCCTGGAGTCCCCCGCGGGAGCCGGAGACCCAGTACTTC; d_call: TRBD2; j_call: TRBJ2-5; clone_size: NA; v_call: TRBV30